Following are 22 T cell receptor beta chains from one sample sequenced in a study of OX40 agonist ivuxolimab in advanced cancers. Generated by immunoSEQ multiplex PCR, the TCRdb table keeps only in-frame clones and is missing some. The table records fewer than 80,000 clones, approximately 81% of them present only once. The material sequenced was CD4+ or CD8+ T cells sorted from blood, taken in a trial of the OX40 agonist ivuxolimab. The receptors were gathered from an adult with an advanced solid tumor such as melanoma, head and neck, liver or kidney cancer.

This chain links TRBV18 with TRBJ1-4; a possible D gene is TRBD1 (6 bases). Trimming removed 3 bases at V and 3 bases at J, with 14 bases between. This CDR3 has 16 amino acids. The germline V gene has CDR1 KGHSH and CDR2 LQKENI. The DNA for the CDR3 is TGTGCCAGCTCACCGGAATGGGGGGGCTCTAATGAAAAACTGTTTTTT. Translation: CASSPEWGGSNEKLFF.

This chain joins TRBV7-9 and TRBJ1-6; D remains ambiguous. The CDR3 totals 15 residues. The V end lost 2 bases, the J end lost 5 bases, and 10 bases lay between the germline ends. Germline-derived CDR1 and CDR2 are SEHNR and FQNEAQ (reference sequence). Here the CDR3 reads CASSLRSFNNSPLHF. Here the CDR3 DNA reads TGTGCCAGCAGCTTAAGGTCATTTAATAATTCACCCCTCCACTTT.

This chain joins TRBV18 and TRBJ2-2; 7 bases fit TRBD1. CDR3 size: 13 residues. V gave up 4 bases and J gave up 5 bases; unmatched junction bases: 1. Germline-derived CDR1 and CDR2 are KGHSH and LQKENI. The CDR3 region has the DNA TGTGCCAGCTCACAGGGACAGACCGGGGAGCTGTTTTTT. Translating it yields CASSQGQTGELFF.

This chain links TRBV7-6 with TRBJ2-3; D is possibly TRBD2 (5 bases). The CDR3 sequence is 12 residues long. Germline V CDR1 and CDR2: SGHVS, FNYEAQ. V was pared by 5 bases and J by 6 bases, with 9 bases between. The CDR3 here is CASSTRGDTQYF. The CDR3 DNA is TGTGCCAGCAGCACTCGAGGGGATACGCAGTATTTT.

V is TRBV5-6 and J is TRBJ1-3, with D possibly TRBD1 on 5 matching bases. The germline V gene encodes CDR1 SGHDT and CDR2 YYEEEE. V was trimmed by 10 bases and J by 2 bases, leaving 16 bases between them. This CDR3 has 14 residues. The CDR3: CARRAGTAGNTIYF. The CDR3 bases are TGTGCCCGGCGGGCAGGGACTGCTGGAAACACCATATATTTT.

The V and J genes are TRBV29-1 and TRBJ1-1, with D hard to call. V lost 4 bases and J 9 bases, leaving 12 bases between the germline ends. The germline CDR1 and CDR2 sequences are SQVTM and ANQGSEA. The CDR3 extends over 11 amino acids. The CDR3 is CSVVELSQAFF. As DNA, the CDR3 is TGCAGCGTTGTAGAGTTGTCTCAAGCTTTCTTT. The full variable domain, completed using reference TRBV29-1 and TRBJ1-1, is SAVISQKPSRDICQRGTSLTIQCQVDSQVTMMFWYRQQPGQSLTLIATANQGSEATYESGFVIDKFPISRPNLTFSTLTVSNMSPEDSSIYLCSVVELSQAFFGQGTRLTVV.

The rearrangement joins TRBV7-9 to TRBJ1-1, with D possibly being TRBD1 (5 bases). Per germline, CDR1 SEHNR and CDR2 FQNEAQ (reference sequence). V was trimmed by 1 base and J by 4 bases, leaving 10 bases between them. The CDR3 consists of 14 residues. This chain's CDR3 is CASSLEVGGTEAFF. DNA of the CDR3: TGTGCCAGCAGCTTAGAGGTCGGGGGCACTGAAGCTTTCTTT.

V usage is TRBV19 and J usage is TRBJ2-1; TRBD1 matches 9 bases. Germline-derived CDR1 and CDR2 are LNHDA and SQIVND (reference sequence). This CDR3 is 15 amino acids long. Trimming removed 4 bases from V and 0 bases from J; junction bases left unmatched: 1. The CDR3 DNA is TGTGCCAGTAGTAGACAGGGGGGCTCCTACAATGAGCAGTTCTTC. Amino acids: CASSRQGGSYNEQFF.

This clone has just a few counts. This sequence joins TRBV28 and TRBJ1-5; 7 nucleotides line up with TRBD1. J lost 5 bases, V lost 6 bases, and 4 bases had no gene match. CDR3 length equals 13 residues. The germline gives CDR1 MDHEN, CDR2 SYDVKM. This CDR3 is CASRPRGDQPQHF. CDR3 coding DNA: TGTGCCAGCAGGCCCAGGGGGGATCAGCCCCAGCATTTT.

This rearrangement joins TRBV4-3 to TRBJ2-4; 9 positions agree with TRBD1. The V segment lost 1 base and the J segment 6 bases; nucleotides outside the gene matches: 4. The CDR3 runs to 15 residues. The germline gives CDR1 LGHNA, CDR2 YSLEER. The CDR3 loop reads CASSQVTGGANIQYF. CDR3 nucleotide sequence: TGCGCCAGCAGCCAAGTGACAGGGGGTGCAAACATTCAGTACTTC.

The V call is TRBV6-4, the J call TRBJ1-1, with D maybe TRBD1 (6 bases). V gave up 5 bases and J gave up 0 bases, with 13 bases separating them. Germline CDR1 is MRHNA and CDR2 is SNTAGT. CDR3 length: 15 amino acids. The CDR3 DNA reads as TGTGCCAGCAGTCTCGAGGGGGGGGTGAACACTGAAGCTTTCTTT. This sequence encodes CASSLEGGVNTEAFF.

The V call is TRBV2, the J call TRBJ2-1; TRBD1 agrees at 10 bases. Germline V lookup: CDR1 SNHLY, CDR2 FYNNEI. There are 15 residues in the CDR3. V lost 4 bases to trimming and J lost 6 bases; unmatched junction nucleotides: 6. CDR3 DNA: TGTGCCAGCAGTGTTGGGACAGGGGCTCCCAATGAGCAGTTCTTC. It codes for CASSVGTGAPNEQFF.

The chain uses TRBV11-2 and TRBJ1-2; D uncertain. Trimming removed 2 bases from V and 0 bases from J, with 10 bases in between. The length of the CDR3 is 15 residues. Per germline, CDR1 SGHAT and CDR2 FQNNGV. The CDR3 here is CASSLLTGANYGYTF. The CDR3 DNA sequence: TGTGCCAGCAGCTTACTTACGGGAGCTAACTATGGCTACACCTTC.

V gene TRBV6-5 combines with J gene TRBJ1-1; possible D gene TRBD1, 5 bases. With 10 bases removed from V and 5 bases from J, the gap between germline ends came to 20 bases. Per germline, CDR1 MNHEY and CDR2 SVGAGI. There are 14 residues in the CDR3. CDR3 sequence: CAIARDPRGTEAFF. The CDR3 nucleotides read TGTGCCATTGCCCGGGACCCAAGAGGGACTGAAGCTTTCTTT.

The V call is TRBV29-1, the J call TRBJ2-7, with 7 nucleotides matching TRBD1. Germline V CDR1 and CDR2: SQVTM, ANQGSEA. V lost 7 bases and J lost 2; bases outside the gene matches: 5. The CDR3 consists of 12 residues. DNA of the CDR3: TGCAGCGCTCGACAGGGTCCCTACGAGCAGTACTTC. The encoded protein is CSARQGPYEQYF.

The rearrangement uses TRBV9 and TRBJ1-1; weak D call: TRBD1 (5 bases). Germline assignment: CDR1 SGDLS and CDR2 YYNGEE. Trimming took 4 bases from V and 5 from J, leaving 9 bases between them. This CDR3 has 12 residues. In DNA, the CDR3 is TGTGCCAGCAGCACGGCAGGGACTGAAGCTTTCTTT. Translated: CASSTAGTEAFF.

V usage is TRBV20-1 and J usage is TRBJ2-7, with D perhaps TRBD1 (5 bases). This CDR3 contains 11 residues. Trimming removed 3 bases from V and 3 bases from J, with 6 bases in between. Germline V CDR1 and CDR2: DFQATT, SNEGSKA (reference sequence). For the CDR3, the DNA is TGCAGTGCTAGTGACAGCTACGAGCAGTACTTC. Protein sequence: CSASDSYEQYF.

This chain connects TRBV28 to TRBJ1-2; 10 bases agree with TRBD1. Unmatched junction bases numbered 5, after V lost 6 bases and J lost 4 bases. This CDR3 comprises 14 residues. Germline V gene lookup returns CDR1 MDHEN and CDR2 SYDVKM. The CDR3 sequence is CASRRTGGGYGYTF. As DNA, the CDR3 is TGTGCCAGCAGAAGGACAGGGGGAGGCTATGGCTACACCTTC.

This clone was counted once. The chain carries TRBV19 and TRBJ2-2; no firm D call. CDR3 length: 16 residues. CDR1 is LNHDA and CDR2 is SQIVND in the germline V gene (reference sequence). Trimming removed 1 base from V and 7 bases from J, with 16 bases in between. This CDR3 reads CASSIVRVVGIGELFF. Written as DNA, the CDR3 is TGTGCCAGTAGTATAGTCCGGGTAGTAGGCATCGGGGAGCTGTTTTTT.

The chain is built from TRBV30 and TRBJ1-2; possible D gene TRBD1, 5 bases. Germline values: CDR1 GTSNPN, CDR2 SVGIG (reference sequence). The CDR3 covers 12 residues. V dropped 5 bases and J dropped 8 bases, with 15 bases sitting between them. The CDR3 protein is CAWSPTAHGYTF. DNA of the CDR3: TGTGCCTGGTCCCCGACAGCGCACGGCTACACCTTC. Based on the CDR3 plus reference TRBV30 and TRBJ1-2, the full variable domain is SQTIHQWPATLVQPVGSPLSLECTVEGTSNPNLYWYRQAAGRGLQLLFYSVGIGQISSEVPQNLSASRPQDRQFILSSKKLLLSDSGFYLCAWSPTAHGYTFGSGTRLTVV.

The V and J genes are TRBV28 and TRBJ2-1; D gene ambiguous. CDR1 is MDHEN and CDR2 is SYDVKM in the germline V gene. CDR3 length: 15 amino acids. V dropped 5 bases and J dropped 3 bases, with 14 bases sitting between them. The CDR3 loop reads CASSKPRTDYNEQFF. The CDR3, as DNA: TGTGCCAGCAGTAAGCCTCGGACGGACTACAATGAGCAGTTCTTC.

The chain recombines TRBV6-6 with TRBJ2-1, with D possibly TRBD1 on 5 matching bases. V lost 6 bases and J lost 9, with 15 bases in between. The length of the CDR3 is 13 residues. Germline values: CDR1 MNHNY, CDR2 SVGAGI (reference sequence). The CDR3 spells CASRSAPRGEQFF. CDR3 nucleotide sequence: TGTGCCAGCAGAAGCGCTCCAAGGGGTGAGCAGTTCTTC.